This TCR beta chain was recovered during a study of control samples from healthy donors and cancer patients. This table comes from immunoSEQ multiplex PCR, and its TCRdb copy is limited to in-frame clones, with some not included. The sample lists around 42,000 clones; 90% to 95% were seen once. The CDR3 extends over 15 amino acids. Germline CDR1 is SGHDN and CDR2 is FVKESK. V dropped 4 bases and J dropped 2; count of bases not matched to a gene: 6. This TCR came from a man aged 60-69 years in good health. Sequencing was carried out using blood. The chain couples TRBV14 to TRBJ2-7; 9 bases map to TRBD2. CDR3 sequence: CASSPLAGEAYEQYF. In DNA form, the CDR3 reads TGTGCCAGCAGCCCCTTAGCGGGAGAGGCCTACGAGCAGTACTTC.